The 25 T cell receptor beta chains reported below all come from one sample, sequenced in a study of blood T cell repertoires in COVID-19. The method was immunoSEQ multiplex PCR; TCRdb's version includes in-frame clones alone and lacks a portion of them. Of 95,000 to 150,000 clones detected, around four fifths appear once; the ten largest clones hold approximately 5.8%. What was sequenced was peripheral blood. The receptors derive from an elderly man with active or convalescent COVID-19.

With respect to this clone: Sequence at one end of the junction differs from germline and may be a read error. The CDR3 spells CASTLRDSGNF. In DNA form, the CDR3 reads TGTGCCAGCACCTTAAGGGACAGTGGCAATTTT. The chain couples TRBV6-5 to TRBJ2-3; 7 bases fit TRBD1. Germline loops: CDR1 MNHEY, CDR2 SVGAGI. The CDR3 has 11 amino acids.

V and J are TRBV28 and TRBJ1-5, with 8 bases matching TRBD1. V lost 6 bases, J lost 3 bases, and 10 bases stayed unmatched. The germline CDR1 and CDR2 sequences are MDHEN and SYDVKM. This CDR3 region has 16 residues. As DNA, the CDR3 is TGTGCCAGCAGAGGCTCAGGGGGCCCGAACAATCAGCCCCAGCATTTT. This codes for CASRGSGGPNNQPQHF. The complete variable domain, with remaining parts taken from reference TRBV28 and TRBJ1-5, reads DVKVTQSSRYLVKRTGEKVFLECVQDMDHENMFWYRQDPGLGLRLIYFSYDVKMKEKGDIPEGYSVSREKKERFSLILESASTNQTSMYLCASRGSGGPNNQPQHFGDGTRLSIL.

The CDR3 nucleotides are TGTGCCAGTAGCCTCGGTCCTGGTCAGCAGTACTTC. Protein sequence: CASSLGPGQQYF. The chain has TRBV19 and TRBJ2-7; D unresolved. This CDR3 contains 12 residues. Trimming took off 6 bases at V and 8 bases at J, with 14 bases between the two ends. Germline V gene lookup returns CDR1 LNHDA and CDR2 SQIVND (reference sequence). Full variable domain (outside the CDR3, taken from reference TRBV19 and TRBJ2-7): DGGITQSPKYLFRKEGQNVTLSCEQNLNHDAMYWYRQDPGQGLRLIYYSQIVNDFQKGDIAEGYSVSREKKESFPLTVTSAQKNPTAFYLCASSLGPGQQYFGPGTRLTVT.

The chain couples TRBV7-2 to TRBJ2-5, with 10 bases matching TRBD2. With V trimmed by 0 bases and J by 0 bases, 7 bases remained unmatched. The CDR3 runs to 18 residues. In germline, CDR1 is SGHTA, CDR2 FQGNSA. The CDR3: CASSLASGTSAYQETQYF. Here the CDR3 DNA reads TGTGCCAGCAGCTTAGCTTCTGGGACTAGCGCATACCAAGAGACCCAGTACTTC.

The chain employs TRBV15 and TRBJ2-3, with D perhaps TRBD2 (6 bases). Germline values: CDR1 LNHNV, CDR2 YYDKDF (reference sequence). This CDR3 has 15 residues. Trimming stripped 7 bases from V and 3 bases from J, with 17 bases between. The CDR3: CATTQSGRVTDTQYF. In DNA form, the CDR3 reads TGTGCCACCACCCAAAGCGGGCGAGTTACAGATACGCAGTATTTT.

The V call is TRBV6-2 or TRBV6-3, the J call TRBJ1-6; TRBD1 is a possible D gene (6 bases). The CDR3 contains 19 residues. The V end lost 1 base, the J end lost 3 bases, and 19 bases lay between the germline ends. Per germline, CDR1 MNHEY and CDR2 SVGEGT. Here the CDR3 reads CASSYYRPTGIFYNSPLHF. DNA of the CDR3: TGTGCCAGCAGTTACTATCGACCGACAGGCATATTCTATAATTCACCCCTCCACTTT.

This chain links TRBV18 with TRBJ2-1; the match to TRBD2 covers 10 bases. CDR1 is KGHSH and CDR2 is LQKENI in the germline V gene. The CDR3 runs to 16 residues. V was clipped by 0 bases and J by 8 bases; unmatched bases: 7. The CDR3, as DNA: TGTGCCAGCTCACCACCGGTAGCGGGGGGTAGGGATGAGCAGTTCTTC. Its protein product is CASSPPVAGGRDEQFF.

This chain links TRBV28 with TRBJ1-5; perhaps TRBD1 as D (6 bases). The CDR3 runs to 13 residues. Per germline, CDR1 MDHEN and CDR2 SYDVKM. V lost 6 bases, J lost 6 bases, and 12 bases lay in between. The CDR3 here is CASSSWGPQPQHF. The CDR3 DNA sequence: TGTGCCAGCAGCTCATGGGGGCCTCAGCCCCAGCATTTT.

The rearrangement uses TRBV5-5 and TRBJ2-1; D gene unclear. Germline CDR1 and CDR2: SGHKS and YYEKEE (reference sequence). V lost 4 bases and J lost 11, with 16 bases in between. This CDR3 is 13 amino acids long. CDR3 sequence: CASSPVGIAQQFF. The DNA of the CDR3 is TGTGCCAGCAGCCCGGTAGGTATAGCTCAGCAGTTCTTC.

The chain couples TRBV5-1 to TRBJ2-7; TRBD1 matches at 8 bases. The CDR3 has 16 residues. The germline V gene has CDR1 SGHRS and CDR2 YFSETQ. V trimming: 3 bases; J trimming: 7 bases; junction bases outside the gene matches: 15. CDR3 in DNA: TGCGCCAGCAGCTACCGCCCAGGGGGCGCTGGGGGGGAGCAGTACTTC. It encodes CASSYRPGGAGGEQYF. Full variable domain (outside the CDR3, taken from reference TRBV5-1 and TRBJ2-7): KAGVTQTPRYLIKTRGQQVTLSCSPISGHRSVSWYQQTPGQGLQFLFEYFSETQRNKGNFPGRFSGRQFSNSRSEMNVSTLELGDSALYLCASSYRPGGAGGEQYFGPGTRLTVT.

The V and J genes are TRBV5-1 and TRBJ2-3, with TRBD2 matching 8 bases. The germline V gene has CDR1 SGHRS and CDR2 YFSETQ. CDR3 length: 15 amino acids. V lost 5 bases, J lost 4 bases, and 9 bases stayed unmatched. The CDR3 coding sequence is TGCGCCAGCAGGGAACCGGGACTAGTCCCAGATACGCAGTATTTT. Its protein product is CASREPGLVPDTQYF.

The chain carries TRBV19 and TRBJ2-2, with TRBD1 as a possible D gene (5 bases). The CDR3 spans 13 residues. Per germline, CDR1 LNHDA and CDR2 SQIVND (reference sequence). V gave up 10 bases and J gave up 3 bases, with 12 bases separating them. Here the CDR3 DNA reads TGTGCCATAAAGCCCAGGGACACCGGGGAGCTGTTTTTT. Protein sequence: CAIKPRDTGELFF.

The rearrangement uses TRBV5-4 and TRBJ2-7; tentatively, D is TRBD2 (6 bases). Germline V gene lookup returns CDR1 SGHNT and CDR2 YYREEE (reference sequence). The length of the CDR3 is 13 residues. V gave up 4 bases and J gave up 4 bases, with 12 bases separating them. The CDR3 region has the DNA TGTGCCAGCAGCCCCCGGGACTCATACGAGCAGTACTTC. Translating gives CASSPRDSYEQYF.

The V gene is TRBV2, the J gene TRBJ1-4; D unresolved. CDR1 SNHLY and CDR2 FYNNEI come from the germline V gene. V lost 6 bases and J 8 bases, leaving 16 bases between the germline ends. CDR3 length: 14 residues. CDR3 nucleotides: TGTGCCAGCAGAGTGGAGGGCTCTGGCGAAAAACTGTTTTTT. It encodes CASRVEGSGEKLFF.

This clone appeared a few times. This chain uses TRBV6-1 with TRBJ1-1; 11 nucleotides match TRBD1. The J segment lost 5 bases and the V segment lost 1 base, leaving 6 bases of the junction unmatched. The germline V gene encodes CDR1 MNHNS and CDR2 SASEGT. The CDR3 has 16 amino acids. CDR3 in DNA: TGTGCCAGCAGTGAAGGGGAGGGACAGGGGGGGACTGAAGCTTTCTTT. Residues: CASSEGEGQGGTEAFF.

The chain joins TRBV6-2 or TRBV6-3 to TRBJ1-2; a possible D gene is TRBD1 (5 bases). V lost 5 bases and J 0 bases, leaving 13 bases between the germline ends. The CDR3 length is 15 residues. Germline CDR1 reads MNHEY; CDR2 reads SVGEGT. CDR3 nucleotide sequence: TGTGCCAGCAGTCATCGACAGTTCCCTAACTATGGCTACACCTTC. Its translation: CASSHRQFPNYGYTF.

This clone occurred once. J is TRBJ1-2 and V is TRBV7-2; TRBD1 is a possible D gene (6 bases). Between the trimmed V and J ends, which lost 3 bases and 2 bases, there was a span of 13 bases. The CDR3 spans 15 residues. Germline CDR1 and CDR2: SGHTA and FQGNSA. CDR3 sequence: CASSLTLDRNYGYTF. CDR3 DNA sequence: TGTGCCAGCAGCTTGACACTGGACAGAAACTATGGCTACACCTTC.

CDR3 DNA sequence: TGTGCCAGCAGCCCACGACAGGGAGATCAGCCCCAGCATTTT. Residues: CASSPRQGDQPQHF. The chain employs TRBV7-9 and TRBJ1-5, with TRBD1 matching over 7 bases. CDR3 length equals 14 residues. The V segment lost 5 bases and the J segment 5 bases; nucleotides outside the gene matches: 6. CDR1 and CDR2 from the germline V gene are SEHNR and FQNEAQ (reference sequence).

The chain has TRBV6-6 and TRBJ1-3; TRBD1 matches at 8 bases. The CDR3 totals 15 residues. The germline V gene encodes CDR1 MNHNY and CDR2 SVGAGI (reference sequence). The trim removed 4 bases at V and 1 base at J, leaving 3 bases unmatched. The chain's CDR3 is CASSSDRGSGNTIYF. The CDR3 region has the DNA TGTGCCAGCAGTTCCGACAGGGGATCTGGAAACACCATATATTTT.

The chain carries TRBV7-9 and TRBJ2-2, with D unclear. Deletions cut 8 bases from V and 0 bases from J, with 7 bases between. Germline CDR1 and CDR2: SEHNR and FQNEAQ (reference sequence). The CDR3 runs to 13 residues. The CDR3 reads CASGPANTGELFF. The CDR3 region has the DNA TGTGCCAGCGGCCCAGCGAACACCGGGGAGCTGTTTTTT.

The chain is built from TRBV19 and TRBJ2-2; a weak D match, TRBD1 (6 bases). This CDR3 is 16 amino acids long. The V and J ends lost 1 base and 2 bases respectively, with 11 bases between them. The germline V gene has CDR1 LNHDA and CDR2 SQIVND (reference sequence). The CDR3 DNA follows: TGTGCCAGTAGTATAGTGGCAGGGGCTAACACCGGGGAGCTGTTTTTT. It specifies CASSIVAGANTGELFF.

This clone came up once. V is TRBV30 and J is TRBJ1-5; a weak D match, TRBD1 (6 bases). The germline V and J ends were trimmed by 1 base and 3 bases, with 7 bases remaining between them. Germline V gene sequence: CDR1 GTSNPN, CDR2 SVGIG (reference sequence). This CDR3 has 13 amino acids. The CDR3: CAWSGDNNQPQHF. CDR3 DNA: TGTGCCTGGAGTGGGGACAACAATCAGCCCCAGCATTTT.

CDR3 sequence reads: CASSTRTTGGAGYTF. DNA of the CDR3: TGTGCCAGTAGTACCCGAACCACAGGGGGTGCTGGCTACACCTTC. The V call is TRBV19, the J call TRBJ1-2, with TRBD1 matching 8 bases. The CDR3 totals 15 residues. V was clipped by 4 bases and J by 7 bases; unmatched bases: 11. Germline V lookup: CDR1 LNHDA, CDR2 SQIVND (reference sequence).

V and J are TRBV28 and TRBJ1-3, with a weak D call TRBD1 (5 bases). Germline assignment: CDR1 MDHEN and CDR2 SYDVKM. CDR3 length: 17 residues. The V and J ends lost 3 bases and 0 bases respectively, with 15 bases between them. DNA of the CDR3: TGTGCCAGCAGTTTCCCCAAACAGGTCCTCTCTGGAAACACCATATATTTT. Translating it yields CASSFPKQVLSGNTIYF.

The CDR3 region has the DNA TGTGCCAGCAGTCAACAGCTAAACTATGGCTACACCTTC. It codes for CASSQQLNYGYTF. J is TRBJ1-2 and V is TRBV28; no clear D gene. Trimming removed 5 bases at V and 2 bases at J, with 9 bases between. The CDR3 is 13 amino acids. Germline V gene data show CDR1 as MDHEN and CDR2 as SYDVKM.